The next 14 T cell receptor beta chains were all read from a single sample in a study of cytomegalovirus exposure and HLA in healthy donors. PCR involved 60 Vbeta and 13 Jbeta primers. Generated by immunoSEQ multiplex PCR, the TCRdb table keeps only in-frame clones and is missing some. The sample carries about 90,000 clones, 55% to 75% recorded once. Sequencing was performed on PBMCs. Receptor source: a woman aged 45-60 years in good health and CMV-seropositive.

The V gene is TRBV5-4, the J gene TRBJ2-1, with TRBD2 matching over 9 bases. This CDR3 is 15 amino acids long. In germline, CDR1 is SGHNT, CDR2 YYREEE (reference sequence). J lost 5 bases, V lost 0 bases, and 3 bases had no gene match. Here the CDR3 DNA reads TGTGCCAGCAGCTTGGGACTAGCGGTAGACAATGAGCAGTTCTTC. Its protein is CASSLGLAVDNEQFF.

Worth noting for this clone: At the DNA level, this CDR3 is encoded by other sequences in the same sample as well. The chain employs TRBV15 and TRBJ2-7, with 10 bases lining up with TRBD2. V shed 4 bases, J shed 3 bases, and the junction held 6 bases outside the gene matches. The CDR3 is made up of 15 amino acids. The germline CDR1 and CDR2 sequences are LNHNV and YYDKDF (reference sequence). DNA of the CDR3: TGTGCCACCAGCACAAGACTAGCGGGCGTCTACGAGCAGTACTTC. Protein product: CATSTRLAGVYEQYF.

The chain employs TRBV30 and TRBJ1-5, with unresolved D. This CDR3 has 14 residues. Germline V gene sequence: CDR1 GTSNPN, CDR2 SVGIG (reference sequence). V lost 0 bases to trimming and J lost 0 bases, with 6 bases between them. CDR3 sequence: CAWSVSVSNQPQHF. CDR3 nucleotides: TGTGCCTGGAGTGTATCAGTTAGCAATCAGCCCCAGCATTTT.

This clone was detected only a few times. The V gene is TRBV4-3, the J gene TRBJ2-7; 8 nucleotides align to TRBD1. The germline V gene encodes CDR1 LGHNA and CDR2 YSLEER. CDR3 length: 16 amino acids. V gave up 0 bases and J gave up 7 bases; unmatched junction bases: 11. In nucleotides, the CDR3 is TGCGCCAGCAGCCAAGATCGGGGGACAGGCCTCGGGGAGCAGTACTTC. Its protein is CASSQDRGTGLGEQYF.

CDR3 residues: CASGARTSYEQYF. In nucleotides, the CDR3 is TGTGCTAGTGGGGCCAGGACAAGCTACGAGCAGTACTTC. The genes are TRBV12-5 and TRBJ2-7; TRBD1 might be the D (5 bases). The CDR3 runs 13 residues. With 6 bases removed from V and 3 bases from J, the gap between germline ends came to 12 bases. Germline V gene data show CDR1 as LGHNT and CDR2 as FRNRAP.

The rearrangement uses TRBV5-1 and TRBJ2-5; the match to TRBD2 covers 12 bases. The DNA end is a closer match to TRBJ2-7, so the J assignment may be wrong. The CDR3 has 19 residues. Per the germline V gene, CDR1 is SGHRS and CDR2 is YFSETQ. The CDR3 nucleotides are TGCGCCAGCAGCTCTAAACTAGCGGGAGGTCTGCAGAGCTCCTACGAGCAGTACTTC. Its translation: CASSSKLAGGLQSSYEQYF.

This clone has only a few counts. The V call is TRBV6-5, the J call TRBJ1-4; D may be TRBD1 (5 bases). V dropped 5 bases and J dropped 11 bases, with 18 bases sitting between them. The CDR3 is made up of 14 amino acids. The V gene's germline CDR1 is MNHEY and CDR2 SVGAGI. CDR3 bases: TGTGCCAGCAGTCCCGGACAAGGGGCCGAGAAACTGTTTTTT. Protein sequence: CASSPGQGAEKLFF.

V is TRBV28 and J is TRBJ1-1; D is undetermined. The CDR3 is made up of 14 amino acids. Between the trimmed V and J ends, which lost 4 bases and 0 bases, there was a span of 9 bases. CDR1 and CDR2 (germline): MDHEN, SYDVKM. CDR3 in DNA: TGTGCCAGCAGTTCCTGGCCGTTGAACACTGAAGCTTTCTTT. As protein: CASSSWPLNTEAFF.

This chain joins TRBV7-3 and TRBJ1-1; weak D call: TRBD1 (5 bases). CDR3 length: 14 residues. Germline V lookup: CDR1 SGHTA, CDR2 FQGTGA. V shed 2 bases and J shed 2 bases, with 9 bases lying between them. Here the CDR3 DNA reads TGTGCCAGCAGCTTAGTCGGGGGAAACACTGAAGCTTTCTTT. Protein: CASSLVGGNTEAFF. Looking up the rest from reference TRBV7-3 and TRBJ1-1 gives the full variable domain: GAGVSQTPSNKVTEKGKYVELRCDPISGHTALYWYRQSLGQGPEFLIYFQGTGAADDSGLPNDRFFAVRPEGSVSTLKIQRTERGDSAVYLCASSLVGGNTEAFFGQGTRLTVV.

This chain connects TRBV19 to TRBJ2-6, with 9 bases fitting TRBD1. V gave up 8 bases and J gave up 1 base; unmatched junction bases: 9. The CDR3 spans 17 residues. CDR1 and CDR2 (germline): LNHDA, SQIVND (reference sequence). As DNA, the CDR3 is TGTGCCAGTGGCCCCCGGGACAGGGTGTCTGGGGCCAACGTCCTGACTTTC. It specifies CASGPRDRVSGANVLTF.

The sample holds a few counts of this clone. The J gene is TRBJ2-1, the V gene TRBV15; 9 positions match TRBD1. V shed 5 bases, J shed 6 bases, and the junction held 8 bases outside the gene matches. Germline V gene data show CDR1 as LNHNV and CDR2 as YYDKDF (reference sequence). CDR3 length: 15 residues. Here the CDR3 reads CATSRSGTGSNEQFF. DNA of the CDR3: TGTGCCACCAGCCGCTCCGGGACAGGGAGCAATGAGCAGTTCTTC.

The chain uses TRBV5-4 and TRBJ2-2; tentatively, D is TRBD2 (6 bases). In germline, CDR1 is SGHNT, CDR2 YYREEE (reference sequence). V lost 0 bases to trimming and J lost 4 bases, with 16 bases between them. The CDR3 length is 17 residues. Here the CDR3 DNA reads TGTGCCAGCAGCTTGGGTACGGCGGGGTTGGGCACCGGGGAGCTGTTTTTT. This gives the protein CASSLGTAGLGTGELFF.

This rearrangement joins TRBV7-2 to TRBJ2-1; 8 nucleotides agree with TRBD2. Germline CDR1 reads SGHTA; CDR2 reads FQGNSA. CDR3 length: 15 residues. The V and J ends lost 5 bases and 3 bases, in that order; junction bases with no gene match: 6. In DNA form, the CDR3 reads TGTGCCAGCAGCCGTACCGGGACTAGCTACAATGAGCAGTTCTTC. It specifies CASSRTGTSYNEQFF.

The chain uses TRBV10-2 and TRBJ2-6, with a weak D call TRBD1 (5 bases). The CDR3 has 16 amino acids. Trimming took off 6 bases at V and 2 bases at J, with 14 bases between the two ends. Germline V CDR1 and CDR2: WSHSY, SAAADI. CDR3 sequence (DNA): TGCGCCAGCAGCAGGCCAGGACAAGCTGGGGCCAACGTCCTGACTTTC. It translates to CASSRPGQAGANVLTF.